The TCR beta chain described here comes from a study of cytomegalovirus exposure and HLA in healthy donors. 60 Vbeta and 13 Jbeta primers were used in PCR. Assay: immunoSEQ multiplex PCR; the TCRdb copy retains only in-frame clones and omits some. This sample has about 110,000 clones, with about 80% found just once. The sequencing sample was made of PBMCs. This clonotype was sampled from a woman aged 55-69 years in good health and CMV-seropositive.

In nucleotides, the CDR3 is TGTGCCAGCAGCCGCGAACCCATAGGGGGTTACGAGCAGTACTTC. It encodes CASSREPIGGYEQYF. The V gene is TRBV4-2, the J gene TRBJ2-7; D may be TRBD1 (6 bases). The CDR3 has 15 amino acids. Trimming took off 4 bases at V and 4 bases at J, with 17 bases between the two ends. The germline V gene has CDR1 LGHNA and CDR2 YNFKEQ.